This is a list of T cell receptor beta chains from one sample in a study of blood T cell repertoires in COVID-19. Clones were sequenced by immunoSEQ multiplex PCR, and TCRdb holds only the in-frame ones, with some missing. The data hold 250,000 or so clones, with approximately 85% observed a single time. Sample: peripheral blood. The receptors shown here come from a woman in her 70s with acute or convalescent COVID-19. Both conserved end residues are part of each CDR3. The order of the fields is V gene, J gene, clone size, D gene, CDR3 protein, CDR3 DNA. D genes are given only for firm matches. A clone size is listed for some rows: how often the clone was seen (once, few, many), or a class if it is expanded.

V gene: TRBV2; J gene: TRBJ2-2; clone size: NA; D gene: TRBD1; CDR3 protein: CASSTGETGELFF; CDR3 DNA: TGTGCCAGTTCGACAGGGGAGACCGGGGAGCTGTTTTTT
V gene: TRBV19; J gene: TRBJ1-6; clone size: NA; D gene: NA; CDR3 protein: CASSILSPGNGYNSPLHF; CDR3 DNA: TGTGCCAGTAGTATATTGAGTCCGGGAAACGGGTATAATTCACCCCTCCACTTT
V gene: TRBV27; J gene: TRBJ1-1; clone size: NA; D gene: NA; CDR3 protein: CASSPQGVAEAFF; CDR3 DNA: TGTGCCAGCAGTCCACAGGGAGTCGCTGAAGCTTTCTTT
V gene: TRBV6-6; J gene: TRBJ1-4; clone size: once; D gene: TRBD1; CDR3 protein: CASRIDRGLNEKLFF; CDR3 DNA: TGTGCCAGCAGAATCGACAGGGGGCTTAATGAAAAACTGTTTTTT
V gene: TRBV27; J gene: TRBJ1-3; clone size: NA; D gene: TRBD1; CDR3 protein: CASSYGTGAGNTIYF; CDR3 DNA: TGTGCCAGCAGTTACGGGACAGGGGCTGGAAACACCATATATTTT
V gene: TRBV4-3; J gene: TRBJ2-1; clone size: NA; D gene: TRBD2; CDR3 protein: CASSQERGTGGVYNEQFF; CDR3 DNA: TGCGCCAGCAGCCAAGAAAGGGGGACCGGGGGGGTGTACAATGAGCAGTTCTTC
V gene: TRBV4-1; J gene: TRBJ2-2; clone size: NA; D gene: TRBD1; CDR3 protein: CASSQGDRVGTGELFF; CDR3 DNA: TGCGCCAGCAGCCAAGGGGACAGGGTAGGAACCGGGGAGCTGTTTTTT
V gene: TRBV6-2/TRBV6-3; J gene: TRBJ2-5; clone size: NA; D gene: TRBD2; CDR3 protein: CASSYSGGGQETQYF; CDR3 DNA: TGTGCCAGCAGTTATAGCGGGGGAGGACAAGAGACCCAGTACTTC
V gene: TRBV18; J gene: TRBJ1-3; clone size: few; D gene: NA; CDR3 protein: CASSPTSQATRGNTIYF; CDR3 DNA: TGTGCCAGCTCACCGACGTCTCAGGCTACCCGGGGAAACACCATATATTTT
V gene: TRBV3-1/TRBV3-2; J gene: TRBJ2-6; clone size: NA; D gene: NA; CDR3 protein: CASSGQGANVLTF; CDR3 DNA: TGTGCCAGCAGCGGACAGGGGGCCAACGTCCTGACTTTC
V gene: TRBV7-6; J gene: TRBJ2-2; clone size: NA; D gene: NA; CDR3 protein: CASSNLWGPNTGELFF; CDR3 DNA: TGTGCCAGCAGCAACCTTTGGGGCCCGAACACCGGGGAGCTGTTTTTT
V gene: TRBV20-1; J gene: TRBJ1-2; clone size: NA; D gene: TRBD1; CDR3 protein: CSASYGTGFRYTF; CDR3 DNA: TGCAGTGCTAGTTACGGGACAGGGTTCCGCTACACCTTC
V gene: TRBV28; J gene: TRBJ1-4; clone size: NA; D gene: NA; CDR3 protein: CASRPGGVSNEKLFF; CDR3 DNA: TGTGCCAGCAGGCCAGGAGGGGTGTCTAATGAAAAACTGTTTTTT
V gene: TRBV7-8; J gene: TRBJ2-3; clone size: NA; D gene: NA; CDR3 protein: CASSSRGFTDTQYF; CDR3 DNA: TGTGCCAGCAGCTCCAGGGGTTTCACAGATACGCAGTATTTT
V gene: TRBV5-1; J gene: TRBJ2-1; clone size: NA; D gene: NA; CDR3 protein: CASSLARTRNNEQFF; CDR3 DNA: TGCGCCAGCAGCTTGGCCCGGACAAGAAACAATGAGCAGTTCTTC
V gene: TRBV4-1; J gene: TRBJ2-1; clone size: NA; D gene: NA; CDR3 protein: CASSQLTVYNEQFF; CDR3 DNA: TGCGCCAGCAGCCAACTGACAGTCTACAATGAGCAGTTCTTC
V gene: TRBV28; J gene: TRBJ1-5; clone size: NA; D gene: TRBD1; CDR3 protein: CASSSSGTGNQPQHF; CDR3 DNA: TGTGCCAGCAGTTCTTCCGGGACAGGGAATCAGCCCCAGCATTTT
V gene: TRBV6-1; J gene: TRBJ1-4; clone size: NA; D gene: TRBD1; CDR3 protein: CASSESGQYNEKLFF; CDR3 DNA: TGTGCCAGCAGTGAATCGGGACAGTATAATGAAAAACTGTTTTTT
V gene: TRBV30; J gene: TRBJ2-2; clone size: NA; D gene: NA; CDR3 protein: CAWTKGGRSTGELFF; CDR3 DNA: TGTGCCTGGACCAAAGGGGGACGAAGCACCGGGGAGCTGTTTTTT
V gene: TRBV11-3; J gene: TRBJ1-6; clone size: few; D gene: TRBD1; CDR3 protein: CASRFSFGTGVGSPLHF; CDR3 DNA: TGTGCCAGCAGGTTTAGTTTTGGAACAGGGGTTGGTTCACCCCTCCACTTT
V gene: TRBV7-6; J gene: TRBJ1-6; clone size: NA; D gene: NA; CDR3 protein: CASSLSSGIDNSPLHF; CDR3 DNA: TGTGCCAGCAGCTTATCTTCCGGGATAGATAATTCACCCCTCCACTTT
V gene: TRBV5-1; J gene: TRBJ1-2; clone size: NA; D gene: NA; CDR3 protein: CASSLVVDSYGYTF; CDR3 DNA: TGCGCCAGCAGCTTGGTAGTGGACTCCTATGGCTACACCTTC
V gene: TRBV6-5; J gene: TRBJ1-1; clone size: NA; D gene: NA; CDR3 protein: CASRLAENTEAFF; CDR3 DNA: TGTGCCAGCAGGCTGGCAGAGAACACTGAAGCTTTCTTT
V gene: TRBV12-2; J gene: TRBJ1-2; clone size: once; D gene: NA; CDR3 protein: CASRIPGGDLALGPGYTF; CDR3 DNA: TGTGCAAGTCGCATCCCTGGGGGGGATTTGGCTCTCGGTCCTGGCTACACCTTC
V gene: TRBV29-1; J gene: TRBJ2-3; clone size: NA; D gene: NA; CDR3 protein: CSVVGGFTDTQYF; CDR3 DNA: TGCAGCGTCGTGGGGGGTTTCACAGATACGCAGTATTTT
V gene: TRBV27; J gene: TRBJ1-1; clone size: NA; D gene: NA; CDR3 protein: CASSLSGVAGTEAFF; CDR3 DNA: TGTGCCAGCAGTTTATCTGGGGTAGCGGGCACTGAAGCTTTCTTT
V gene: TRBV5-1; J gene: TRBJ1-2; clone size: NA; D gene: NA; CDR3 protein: CASSLGMEGYGYTF; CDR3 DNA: TGCGCCAGCAGCCTTGGGATGGAGGGCTATGGCTACACCTTC
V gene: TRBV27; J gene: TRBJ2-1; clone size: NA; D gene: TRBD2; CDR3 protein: CASSSPGLAYNEQFF; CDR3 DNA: TGTGCCAGCAGTTCTCCGGGACTAGCGTACAATGAGCAGTTCTTC
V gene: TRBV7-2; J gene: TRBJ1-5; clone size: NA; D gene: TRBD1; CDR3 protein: CASSLGGNRAGGQPQHF; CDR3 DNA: TGTGCCAGCAGCTTAGGCGGTAACAGGGCAGGGGGTCAGCCCCAGCATTTT
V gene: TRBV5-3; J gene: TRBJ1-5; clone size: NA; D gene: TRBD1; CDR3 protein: CARSSGTVNQPQHF; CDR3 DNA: TGTGCCAGAAGTTCCGGGACAGTCAATCAGCCCCAGCATTTT
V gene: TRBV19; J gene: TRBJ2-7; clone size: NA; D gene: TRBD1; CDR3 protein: CASSPDRGAREQYF; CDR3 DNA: TGTGCCAGTAGTCCAGACAGGGGAGCTCGGGAGCAGTACTTC
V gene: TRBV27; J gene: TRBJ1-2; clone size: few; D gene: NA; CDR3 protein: CASSPGHIYGYTF; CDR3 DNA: TGTGCCAGCAGCCCGGGACATATCTATGGCTACACCTTC
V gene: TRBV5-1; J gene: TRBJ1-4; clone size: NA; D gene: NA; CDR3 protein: CASSLEAGMNEKLFF; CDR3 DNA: TGCGCCAGCAGCTTGGAGGCAGGGATGAATGAAAAACTGTTTTTT
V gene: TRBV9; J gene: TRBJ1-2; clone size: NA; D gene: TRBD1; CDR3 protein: CASTPGGRANYGYTF; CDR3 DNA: TGTGCCAGCACTCCAGGGGGAAGGGCTAACTATGGCTACACCTTC
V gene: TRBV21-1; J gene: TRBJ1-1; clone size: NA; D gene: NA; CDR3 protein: CASSKRGREDNTEAFF; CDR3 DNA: TGTGCCAGCAGCAAAAGGGGCCGGGAGGATAACACTGAAGCTTTCTTT
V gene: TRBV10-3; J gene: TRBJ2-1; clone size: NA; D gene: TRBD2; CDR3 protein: CATTSPAGGRSAYNEQFF; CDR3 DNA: TGTGCCACCACCTCCCCCGCGGGGGGGCGCTCGGCCTACAATGAGCAGTTCTTC
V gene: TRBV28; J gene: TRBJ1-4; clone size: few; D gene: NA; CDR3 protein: CASSFATGLHNEKLFF; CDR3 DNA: TGTGCCAGCAGTTTCGCGACGGGTCTTCACAATGAAAAACTGTTTTTT
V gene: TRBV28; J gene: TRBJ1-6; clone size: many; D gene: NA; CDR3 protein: CASSLGQVNNSPLHF; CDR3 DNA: TGTGCCAGCAGTTTAGGGCAGGTGAATAATTCACCCCTCCACTTT
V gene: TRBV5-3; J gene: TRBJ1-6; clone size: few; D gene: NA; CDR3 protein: CARSFIPFLLHRRASTHYNSPLHF; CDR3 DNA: TGTGCCAGAAGCTTTATTCCGTTCCTGTTACATCGGCGGGCATCCACTCACTATAATTCACCCCTCCACTTT
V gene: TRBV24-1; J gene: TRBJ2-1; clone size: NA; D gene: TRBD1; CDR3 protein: CATSDVDRGAYNEQFF; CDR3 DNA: TGTGCCACCAGTGATGTCGACAGGGGTGCCTACAATGAGCAGTTCTTC
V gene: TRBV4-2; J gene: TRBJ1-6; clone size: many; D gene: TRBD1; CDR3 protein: CASSQGHFNRGGSPLHF; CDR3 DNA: TGTGCCAGCAGCCAAGGGCACTTTAACAGGGGGGGTTCACCCCTCCACTTT
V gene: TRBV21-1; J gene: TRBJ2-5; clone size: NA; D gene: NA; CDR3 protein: CASSKMGTAQLTQYF; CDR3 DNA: TGTGCCAGCAGCAAAATGGGGACAGCCCAGTTGACCCAGTACTTC
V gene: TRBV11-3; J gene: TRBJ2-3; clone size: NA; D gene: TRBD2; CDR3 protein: CASSTGGGTTPDTQYF; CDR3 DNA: TGTGCCAGCAGCACCGGGGGGGGGACTACCCCAGATACGCAGTATTTT
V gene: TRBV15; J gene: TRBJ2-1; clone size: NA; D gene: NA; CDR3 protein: CATSRETGASYNEQFF; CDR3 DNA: TGTGCCACCAGCAGAGAGACTGGGGCCTCCTACAATGAGCAGTTCTTC
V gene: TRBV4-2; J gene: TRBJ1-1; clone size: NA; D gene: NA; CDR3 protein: CASSQSEGSLNTEAFF; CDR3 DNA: TGTGCCAGCAGCCAATCGGAGGGGAGCTTGAACACTGAAGCTTTCTTT
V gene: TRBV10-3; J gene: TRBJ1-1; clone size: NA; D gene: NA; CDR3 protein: CAIRDQQGYTEAFF; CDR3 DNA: TGTGCCATCAGGGACCAGCAGGGGTACACTGAAGCTTTCTTT
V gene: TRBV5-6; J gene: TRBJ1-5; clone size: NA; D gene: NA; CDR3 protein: CASSLRQFMSNQPQHF; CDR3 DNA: TGTGCCAGCAGCTTGCGACAGTTCATGAGCAATCAGCCCCAGCATTTT
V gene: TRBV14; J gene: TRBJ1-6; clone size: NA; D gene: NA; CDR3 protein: CASSLGPLNSPLHF; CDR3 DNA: TGTGCCAGCAGCCTTGGGCCTTTAAATTCACCCCTCCACTTT
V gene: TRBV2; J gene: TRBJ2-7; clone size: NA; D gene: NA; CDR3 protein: CASSPDRYRSYEQYF; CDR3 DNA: TGTGCCAGCAGTCCGGACAGATACCGCTCCTACGAGCAGTACTTC
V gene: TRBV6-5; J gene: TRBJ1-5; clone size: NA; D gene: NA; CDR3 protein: CASREDSQNQPQHF; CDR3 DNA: TGTGCCAGCAGAGAGGACAGCCAAAATCAGCCCCAGCATTTT